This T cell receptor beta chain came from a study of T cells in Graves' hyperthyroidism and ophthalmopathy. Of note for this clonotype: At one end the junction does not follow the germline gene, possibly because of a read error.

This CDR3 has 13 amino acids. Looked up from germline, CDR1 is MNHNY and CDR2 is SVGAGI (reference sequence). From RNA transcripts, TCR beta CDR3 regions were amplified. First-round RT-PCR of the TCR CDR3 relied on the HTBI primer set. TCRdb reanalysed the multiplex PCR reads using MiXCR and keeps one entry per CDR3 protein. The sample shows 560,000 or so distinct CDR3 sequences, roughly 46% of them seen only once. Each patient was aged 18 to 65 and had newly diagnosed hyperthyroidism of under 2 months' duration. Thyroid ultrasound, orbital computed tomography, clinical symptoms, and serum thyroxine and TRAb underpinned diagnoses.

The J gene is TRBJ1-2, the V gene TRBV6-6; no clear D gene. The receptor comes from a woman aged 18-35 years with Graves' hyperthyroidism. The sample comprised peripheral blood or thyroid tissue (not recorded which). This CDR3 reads CASRYLEGYGYTF. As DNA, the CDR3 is TGTGCCAGCAGATACTTAGAAGGCTATGGCTACACCTTC.